Included here is one T cell receptor (beta chain) sequence, with context. The sample originates from a study of sequential checkpoint blockade in melanoma. Across the whole study: Patients were randomized 1:1 to nivolumab-then-ipilimumab or ipilimumab-then-nivolumab first-line.

The repertoire was sequenced with immunoSEQ multiplex PCR; TCRdb's copy has only in-frame clones and lacks some. The sample consists of roughly 20,000 clones, around 25% of them appearing once. V dropped 2 bases and J dropped 2 bases, with 11 bases sitting between them. Germline assignment: CDR1 SQVTM and CDR2 ANQGSEA. The CDR3 extends over 14 amino acids. Documented treatment: randomized to nivolumab then ipilimumab (arm A) or the reverse (arm B). The chain carries TRBV29-1 and TRBJ2-3, with D perhaps TRBD2 (6 bases). Here the sequenced sample was tumor tissue (inferred from file names), taken from a patient given nivolumab and ipilimumab in sequence. This TCR derives from a human donor with melanoma. CDR3 loop: CSVETGDFTDTQYF. The CDR3 nucleotides are TGCAGCGTTGAAACGGGGGACTTCACAGATACGCAGTATTTT.